This is a list of T cell receptor beta chains from one sample in a study of prognosis after radiotherapy for stage I lung cancer. MiXCR, applied by TCRdb to the multiplex PCR reads, yields one record per CDR3 protein. The data hold roughly 23,000 distinct CDR3 sequences, with 35% to 45% observed a single time. The starting material was PBMCs, obtained before or after stereotactic body radiation therapy (not recorded which). The receptors derive from a donor over 45 with non-small cell lung cancer. Both conserved end residues are part of each CDR3. The order of the fields is J gene, D gene, clone size, V gene, CDR3 DNA, CDR3 protein. D genes are given only for firm matches. Only some rows state a clone size, as once, few, many or a class for expanded clones.

>TRBJ2-3|-|many|TRBV18
TGTGCCAGCTCACCGGAGACTTCTGGCACGCAGTATTTT
CASSPETSGTQYF
>TRBJ2-1|TRBD2|many|TRBV7-8
TGTGCCAGCAGCTTAAATCGCGGGAGGGGGGGGCAGTTCTTC
CASSLNRGRGGQFF
>TRBJ1-5|-|-|TRBV6-1
TGTGCCAGCGTTGGAACTTATAGCAATCAGCCCCAGCATTTT
CASVGTYSNQPQHF
>TRBJ1-1|-|-|TRBV4-3
TGCGCCAGCAGCAAGGAATGGCGGGCGAGCACTGAAGCTTTCTTT
CASSKEWRASTEAFF
>TRBJ1-5|-|many|TRBV5-4
TGTGCCAGCAGCTTAGGGGTAGGACTCGATCAGCCCCAGCATTTT
CASSLGVGLDQPQHF
>TRBJ1-1|TRBD1|many|TRBV9
TGTGCCAGCAGCGAACAGGGGAGGCAGAACACTGAAGCTTTCTTT
CASSEQGRQNTEAFF
>TRBJ1-4|TRBD1|-|TRBV18
TGTGCCAGCTCACCGGACAGGGTTGAAAAACTGTTTTTT
CASSPDRVEKLFF
>TRBJ2-6|TRBD2|many|TRBV28
TGTGCCAGCAGTTCACTAGCGGGATCCTACTCTGGGGCCAACGTCCTGACTTTC
CASSSLAGSYSGANVLTF
>TRBJ2-2|TRBD2|many|TRBV20-1
TGCAGTGCTAGAGTATCTATAGCGGGAGGGCCGCCCGGGGAGCTGTTTTTT
CSARVSIAGGPPGELFF
>TRBJ1-1|-|-|TRBV28
TGTGCCAGTCGAGCCCATACCACAGGTGAAGCTTTCTTT
CASRAHTTGEAFF
>TRBJ2-2|-|-|TRBV14
TGTGCCAGCAGCCAAGATTGGACCGGGGAGCTGTTTTTT
CASSQDWTGELFF
>TRBJ2-5|-|-|TRBV20-1
TGCAGTGCCTCTAACAGGGTGGCGACAACCCTGCCCCAAGAGACCCAGTACTTC
CSASNRVATTLPQETQYF
>TRBJ1-6|TRBD1|-|TRBV6-2/TRBV6-3
TGTGCCAGCAGCTTAGCCCCGGGACAGGGCAATTCACCCCTCCACTTT
CASSLAPGQGNSPLHF
>TRBJ2-1|-|many|TRBV5-1
TGCGCCAGCAGCGAGGGTGCGGCCTCCTACAATGAGCAGTTCTTC
CASSEGAASYNEQFF
>TRBJ2-5|TRBD2|many|TRBV12-3/TRBV12-4
TGTGCCAGCACCAGGGCTAGCGGGAGGGCCCACGAGACCCAGTACTTC
CASTRASGRAHETQYF
>TRBJ1-2|-|-|TRBV6-2/TRBV6-3
TGTGCCAGCAGTTACCCCGGGGGCGGACTCTATGGCTACACCTTC
CASSYPGGGLYGYTF
>TRBJ2-2|-|-|TRBV27
TGTGCCAGCAGTTCGTACCTATCGGGCACCGGGGAGCTGTTTTTT
CASSSYLSGTGELFF
>TRBJ2-2|TRBD1|-|TRBV28
TGTGCCAGCAGTTTGCAGGGGGCGGGCACCGGGGAGCTGTTTTTT
CASSLQGAGTGELFF
>TRBJ2-1|TRBD2|many|TRBV20-1
TGCAGTGCTAGAGATTTAAGGACTAGTCACAATGAGCAGTTCTTC
CSARDLRTSHNEQFF
>TRBJ2-6|-|-|TRBV9
TGTGCCAGCAGCGCCTTCTCTGGGGCCAACGTCCTGACTTTC
CASSAFSGANVLTF
>TRBJ2-7|TRBD1|many|TRBV7-9
TGTGCCGGGGACAGGGTCTACGAGCAGTACTTC
CAGDRVYEQYF
>TRBJ2-5|-|-|TRBV3-1
TGTGCCAGCAGCCCCTCGGTGGAGATCCAGTACTTC
CASSPSVEIQYF
>TRBJ2-3|-|-|TRBV28
TGTGCCAGCAGTCTCGCCGTGGATACGCAGTATTTT
CASSLAVDTQYF
>TRBJ2-7|TRBD2|many|TRBV6-2/TRBV6-3
TGTGCCAGCAGAAAGATAGCGGGGACGAACCTCTACGAGCAGTACTTC
CASRKIAGTNLYEQYF
>TRBJ1-3|-|many|TRBV5-1
TGCGCCAGCAGCATATCAACAGGTCTCTCTGGAAACACCATATATTTT
CASSISTGLSGNTIYF
>TRBJ1-2|TRBD1|many|TRBV12-3/TRBV12-4
TGTGCCAGCACTCAAACAGGGGATGGCTACACCTTC
CASTQTGDGYTF
>TRBJ2-5|-|many|TRBV2
TGTGCCAGCGAGACGACGGGGGAGACCCAGTACTTC
CASETTGETQYF
>TRBJ2-3|TRBD1|-|TRBV11-1
TGTGCCAGCAGCAGAGGGGGCAGCACAGATACGCAGTATTTT
CASSRGGSTDTQYF
>TRBJ2-5|-|-|TRBV30
TGTGCCTGGAGTGAGATTAGAGAGACCCAGTACTTC
CAWSEIRETQYF
>TRBJ2-1|-|medium-sized|TRBV6-2/TRBV6-3
TGTGCCAGCAGTACTCCGGACTTCCAGGTTAATGAGCAGTTCTTC
CASSTPDFQVNEQFF
>TRBJ2-2|TRBD2|-|TRBV20-1
TGCAGTGCTAGGTTGAGCGGGAGTCTCACCGGGGAGCTGTTTTTT
CSARLSGSLTGELFF
>TRBJ1-3|-|many|TRBV28
TGTGCCAGCAGTTTCCTGCTACCGGGGGGTCTCTCTGGAAACACCATATATTTT
CASSFLLPGGLSGNTIYF
>TRBJ2-6|-|many|TRBV25-1
TGTGCCAGCAGTGAAAAGGGGCGGGCGTATGGGGCCAACGTCCTGACTTTC
CASSEKGRAYGANVLTF
>TRBJ2-2|-|many|TRBV19
TGTGCCAGTAGTTTCATGGCGGGGACCGGGGAGCTGTTTTTT
CASSFMAGTGELFF
>TRBJ1-2|-|many|TRBV3-1
TGTGCCAGCAGCCCCCTCTGGGTCCCTACTGGCTACACCTTC
CASSPLWVPTGYTF
>TRBJ1-5|-|-|TRBV27
TGTGCCAGCAGTTTATCACGGTATAGCAATCAGCCCCAGCATTTT
CASSLSRYSNQPQHF
>TRBJ2-5|-|few|TRBV20-1
TGCAGTGCTAGAGATGCCGGACGGGGAGAGACCAAGTACTTC
CSARDAGRGETKYF
>TRBJ2-7|-|many|TRBV7-2
TGTGCCAGCAGCTCGGCGCGCAGTTTCTCCTACGAGCAGTACTTC
CASSSARSFSYEQYF
>TRBJ2-3|-|many|TRBV20-1
TGCAGTGCTCCTCGACTTGATGAAGATACGCAGTATTTT
CSAPRLDEDTQYF
>TRBJ2-1|-|many|TRBV11-2
TGTGCCAGCAGCTTAGCCCGGGGGTATGCCTACAATGAGCAGTTCTTC
CASSLARGYAYNEQFF
>TRBJ2-7|-|-|TRBV20-1
TGCAGTGCTAGAGACCGACGGAGGCACTACTGGCAGTACTTC
CSARDRRRHYWQYF
>TRBJ1-5|TRBD1|medium-sized|TRBV4-1
TGCGCCAGCAGCCAACAGGGGGCTTCCAATCAGCCCCAGCATTTT
CASSQQGASNQPQHF
>TRBJ1-1|-|-|TRBV20-1
TGCAGTGCTGGGGACGTTGGGAACACTGAAGCTTTCTTT
CSAGDVGNTEAFF
>TRBJ2-1|TRBD2|-|TRBV9
TGTGCCAGCAGCGTACGGGGGGTCGGGAATGAGCAGTTCTTC
CASSVRGVGNEQFF
>TRBJ2-5|-|many|TRBV20-1
TGCAGTGCTAGGTACACCCTCGGTACGGAGACCCAGTACTTC
CSARYTLGTETQYF
>TRBJ2-7|TRBD1|many|TRBV5-6
TGTGCCAGCAGCTGGGACAGAAACTACGAGCAGTACTTC
CASSWDRNYEQYF
>TRBJ2-1|TRBD2|many|TRBV2
TGTGCCAGCAGCACTAGCAGGGCGGGGGATGAGCAGTTCTTC
CASSTSRAGDEQFF
>TRBJ1-6|TRBD1|many|TRBV2
TGTGCCAGCACCCGGGACAGGGGGCAATCCTATAATTCACCCCTCCACTTT
CASTRDRGQSYNSPLHF
>TRBJ2-1|TRBD2|many|TRBV28
TGTGCCAGCAGTGCCCTAGCGGGAGGGCGGGGTTACAATGAGCAGTTCTTC
CASSALAGGRGYNEQFF
>TRBJ1-2|TRBD1|medium-sized|TRBV12-3/TRBV12-4
TGTGCCAGCAGTTCGGGGACAGACTACACCTTC
CASSSGTDYTF
>TRBJ2-7|-|many|TRBV4-1
TGCGCCAGCAGCCAGGGGCGGCAGGGGGGTTCCTACGAGCAGTACTTC
CASSQGRQGGSYEQYF
>TRBJ1-2|-|-|TRBV20-1
TGCAGTGCTAGAGATACGGGGGAGGGAGGCTACACCTTC
CSARDTGEGGYTF
>TRBJ2-1|-|-|TRBV5-4
TGTGCCAGCAGGTGGCAGACCGGCTGGGACAATGAGCAGTTCTTC
CASRWQTGWDNEQFF
>TRBJ2-6|-|many|TRBV27
TGTGCCAGCAGTTTATTCTCTGGGGCCAACGTCCTGACTTTC
CASSLFSGANVLTF
>TRBJ2-7|-|-|TRBV20-1
TGCAGTGCTAGAGATTCCCGAGGGGCGGACTACGAGCAGTACTTC
CSARDSRGADYEQYF
>TRBJ2-7|-|-|TRBV12-5
TGTGCTAGTTGCAGCCGGGAGTGTGCGTACGAGCAGTACTTC
CASCSRECAYEQYF
>TRBJ2-2|TRBD2|many|TRBV12-3/TRBV12-4
TGTGCCAGCAAACTAGCGGGCGGAAGATACACCGGGGAGCTGTTTTTT
CASKLAGGRYTGELFF